The source of this T cell receptor beta chain is a study of T-cell reconstitution after alpha-beta-depleted transplantation in children. Study observations and caveats: Some patients showed high day-60 TCRbeta diversity, which derived from surviving recipient T cells and thymic progenitors.

Germline CDR1 reads MNHNS; CDR2 reads SASEGT. The trim removed 3 bases at V and 6 bases at J, leaving 7 bases unmatched. The CDR3 sequence is 15 residues long. Library preparation (for TCRbeta) was performed with unique molecular identifiers. MiXCR was run by TCRdb on the PCR reads, yielding one entry per CDR3 protein. The table has 200,000 to 250,000 distinct CDR3 sequences, 8.4% seen once. Comment on this clonotype: Its antigen is undetermined.

This sequence joins TRBV6-1 and TRBJ1-5, with 8 nucleotides matching TRBD1. The source is a male patient between 2 and 10 years old who had a stem cell transplant for acute myeloid leukemia, so the T cells may come from the graft donor. The specimen was PBMCs, mostly from graft donor cells, collected 360 days after TCRalphabeta/CD19-depleted stem cell transplant. For the CDR3, the DNA is TGTGCCAGCAGTGACCTGACAGGGGAGGGTCAGCCCCAGCATTTT. This sequence encodes CASSDLTGEGQPQHF.